This TCR beta chain was sequenced during a study of a mutant IDH1 vaccine in newly diagnosed glioma. Study summary: Treated patients had a mean age of about 44 years and an approximately 62% male, around 38% female split. Broader study findings: In 85% to 95% of patients, immune responses induced by the vaccine occurred.

Generated by immunoSEQ multiplex PCR, the TCRdb table keeps only in-frame clones and is missing some. The table includes approximately 82,000 clones, 75% to 90% detected once. The CDR3 sequence is 16 residues long. The germline V gene has CDR1 MGHRA and CDR2 YSYEKL. V lost 1 base, J lost 0 bases, and 5 bases stayed unmatched. As to this clone: Its specificity is unknown.

The time point denotes: week 23, last vaccination. In every dose of vaccine, 300 ug of mutant IDH1 20-mer peptide was given alongside topical imiquimod. The chain joins TRBV4-1 to TRBJ2-7; 8 bases match TRBD2. Sequenced material: PBMCs, taken from a glioma patient whose treatment included an IDH1 peptide vaccine. This receptor was identified in a woman aged 50 to 60 with glioma. In DNA, the CDR3 is TGCGCCAGCAGCCAAGGGGGAACTAGCGGCTCCTACGAGCAGTACTTC. Protein: CASSQGGTSGSYEQYF.